Detailed here is one T cell receptor beta chain. The antigen is undetermined. The sample originates from a study of T cell responses to AZD1222 COVID-19 vaccine. Study-level background: Second doses at about 4 or about 12 weeks were pooled. General study findings and limits: Sampling captured repertoires only after the peak T cell response. Clonal diversity was possibly underestimated, and the donors were mostly white British, with more females. The study reported that nearly half of spike-specific TCRs target unmutated variant regions.

CDR3 length: 16 residues. Per germline, CDR1 KGHDR and CDR2 SFDVKD. With 0 bases removed from V and 9 bases from J, the gap between germline ends came to 17 bases. Libraries were prepared by immunoSEQ multiplex PCR; TCRdb keeps only in-frame clonotypes and omits some of them. The repertoire holds 55,000 to 80,000 clones, about 85% seen once, with less than 25% in the top ten. This chain uses TRBV24-1 with TRBJ2-1; D is uncertain. This sample comprised peripheral blood, obtained on day 0 of AZD1222 vaccination. This sequence was found in an adult in good health. As DNA, the CDR3 is TGTGCCACCAGTGATTTGCTATCGGCCTCCGGCACTGAGCAGTTCTTC. Translated: CATSDLLSASGTEQFF.